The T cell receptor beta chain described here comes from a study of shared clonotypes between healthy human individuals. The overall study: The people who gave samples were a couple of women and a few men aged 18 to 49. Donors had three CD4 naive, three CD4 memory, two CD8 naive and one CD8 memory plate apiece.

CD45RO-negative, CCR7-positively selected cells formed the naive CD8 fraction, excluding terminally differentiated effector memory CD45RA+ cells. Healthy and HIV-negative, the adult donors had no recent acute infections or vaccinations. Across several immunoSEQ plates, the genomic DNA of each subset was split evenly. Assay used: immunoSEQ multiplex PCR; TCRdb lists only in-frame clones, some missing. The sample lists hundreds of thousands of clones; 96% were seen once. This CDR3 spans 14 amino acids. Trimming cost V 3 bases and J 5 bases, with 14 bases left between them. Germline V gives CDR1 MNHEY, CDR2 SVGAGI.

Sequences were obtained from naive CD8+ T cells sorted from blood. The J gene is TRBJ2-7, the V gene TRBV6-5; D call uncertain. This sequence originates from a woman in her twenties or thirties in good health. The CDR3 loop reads CASSYLQSRHEQYF. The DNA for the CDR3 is TGTGCCAGCAGTTATTTACAGAGTAGGCACGAGCAGTACTTC.